This T cell receptor beta chain came from a study of T cells expressing NK-cell markers (dated by TCRdb to the early 2020s). Regarding the complete study: About 8 donors provided sorted CD3+CD56+NKG2C+, CD3+CD56+NKG2C- and CD3+CD56-NKG2C+ T-cell subsets, whose TCR beta-chain repertoires were profiled. Among the eight sequenced donors, only one was HCMV-seronegative, while the other seven were HCMV-seropositive. The eight sequenced donors were randomly selected healthy volunteers, three men and five women. Illumina HiSeq 2000/2500, MiSeq or NextSeq was used to sequence libraries as 2 x 150 bp reads. The full study reports these points: Those dominant clonotypes were again the most abundant among CD3+CD56-NKG2C+ cells in a few donors, at about 25-65%. In 5 to 7 donors, the dominant CD3+CD56+NKG2C+ clonotypes were found to rank among the top 10 CD8+ clonotypes and to make up about 1.0-7.5% of CD8+ T cells. It remained unclear whether the expanded NKG2C-expressing T cell clones were specific for HCMV antigens.

HCMV-specific IgG was detected in serum with a commercial ELISA kit to determine HCMV serostatus. Peripheral blood mononuclear cells were isolated from blood by Ficoll density gradient centrifugation. Sequencing used an Illumina HiSeq 2000. 5'RACE template switching, by which a universal primer site and unique molecular identifiers were added, was used to make TCR beta cDNA libraries. cDNA synthesis was primed from the TCR beta constant segment and was followed by two successive PCR amplification steps. On the authors' methods: MIGEC was used to demultiplex reads and group the reads by UMI, and MiTCR was used to assemble and quantify clonotypes. Only TCR cDNA sequences supported by at least two reads were kept to exclude erroneous sequences. The tcR package was used for downstream repertoire analysis, and clonotypes were matched between fractions using CDR3 nucleotide sequence together with V segment. VDJmatch was used to annotate antigen specificity against VDJdb, with one amino acid substitution in CDR3 permitted. TCRdb reprocessed the reads and assigns one entry to each CDR3 protein sequence, leaving out DNA. The V and J calls here are based on TCRdb, not the publication. The table of this sample itemizes about 390,000 distinct CDR3 sequences. The ten largest clones capture around 11% of the sample.

Reading the germline V gene (reference sequence) gives CDR1 MNHNY and CDR2 SVGAGI. The CDR3 starts with the cysteine, ends with the phenylalanine, and has 15 residues. A DNA sequence was not provided. Turning to this clonotype: No antigen is known for it.

Specimen: blood T cells: a sorted CD56 or NKG2C T cell subset, CD4+ or CD8+ T cells, or bulk PBMC T cells (not recorded which). The source of this sequence is a woman aged 45-65 years in good health. Donor details come from another sample of the same person, matched by shared clones. The sequence joins TRBV6-6 to TRBJ1-2. This receptor carries the CDR3 CASNEQNLANYGYTF.